The 24 T cell receptor beta chains in this list originate from one sample, sequenced in a study of type 1 and type 2 diabetes patients. Amplification started from genomic DNA. Multiplex PCR with 30 forward and 13 reverse primers amplified the TCR beta CDR3. MiXCR, applied by TCRdb to the multiplex PCR reads, yields one record per CDR3 protein. The table lists about 290,000 distinct CDR3 sequences, more than 40% of them singletons. The sequenced sample consisted of peripheral blood mononuclear cells (PBMCs). These receptors all stem from a man in his late teens or twenties with type 2 diabetes.

This clonotype showed up just a few times. CDR3 amino acids: CAWSLLAGGYEQYF. The CDR3 bases are TGTGCCTGGAGTCTTCTAGCGGGAGGTTACGAGCAGTACTTC. The chain joins TRBV30 to TRBJ2-7; 11 nucleotides line up with TRBD2. Germline V gene lookup returns CDR1 GTSNPN and CDR2 SVGIG (reference sequence). The CDR3 is made up of 14 amino acids. V lost 2 bases to trimming and J lost 4 bases; unmatched junction nucleotides: 4.

This clonotype was seen once. The chain has TRBV6-5 and TRBJ2-1; TRBD2 matches 13 bases. After removal of 4 bases from V and 0 bases from J, the junction contained 15 bases not matched to a gene. Per germline, CDR1 MNHEY and CDR2 SVGAGI. The CDR3 is 21 amino acids. The CDR3 reads CASSFSLSFTSGRDSYNEQFF. CDR3 bases: TGTGCCAGCAGTTTTTCCCTCTCGTTTACTAGCGGGAGGGACTCCTACAATGAGCAGTTCTTC.

The rearrangement uses TRBV30 and TRBJ2-2; D uncertain. The V end was cut by 1 base, the J end by 1 base, with 7 bases between. CDR1 and CDR2 from the germline V gene are GTSNPN and SVGIG (reference sequence). The CDR3 totals 14 residues. The CDR3 nucleotides are TGTGCCTGGAGTGATACGGGGAACACCGGGGAGCTGTTTTTT. It specifies CAWSDTGNTGELFF. Using reference TRBV30 and TRBJ2-2 for the parts outside the CDR3, the full variable domain is SQTIHQWPATLVQPVGSPLSLECTVEGTSNPNLYWYRQAAGRGLQLLFYSVGIGQISSEVPQNLSASRPQDRQFILSSKKLLLSDSGFYLCAWSDTGNTGELFFGEGSRLTVL.

This chain connects TRBV28 to TRBJ2-7, with D possibly being TRBD1 (5 bases). CDR1 is MDHEN and CDR2 is SYDVKM in the germline V gene. There are 14 residues in the CDR3. Trimming cost V 8 bases and J 0 bases, with 14 bases left between them. The CDR3 bases are TGTGCCAGCTCCCTACAGGCGCCCTCCTACGAGCAGTACTTC. Translating gives CASSLQAPSYEQYF.

This clonotype was detected a few times. The DNA for the CDR3 is TGCAGTGCTAGAGTACTTCTTAGCGGGGGTGGGTACGAGCAGTACTTC. Amino acid sequence: CSARVLLSGGGYEQYF. The rearrangement joins TRBV20-1 to TRBJ2-7; 9 bases line up with TRBD2. The CDR3 runs to 16 residues. The germline V gene has CDR1 DFQATT and CDR2 SNEGSKA (reference sequence). The ends lost 1 base at V and 4 bases at J; junction bases unmatched: 11.

The J gene is TRBJ2-6, the V gene TRBV9; D gene ambiguous. CDR3 length: 18 residues. Trimming removed 3 bases from V and 4 bases from J, with 20 bases in between. In germline, CDR1 is SGDLS, CDR2 YYNGEE. DNA of the CDR3: TGTGCCAGCAGCGATCTAAGGACGGATCATCTCGGGGCCAACGTCCTGACTTTC. Translated, it gives CASSDLRTDHLGANVLTF.

The chain combines TRBV2 with TRBJ2-7; TRBD2 matches 7 bases. With V trimmed by 8 bases and J by 2 bases, 9 bases remained unmatched. In germline, CDR1 is SNHLY, CDR2 FYNNEI. The CDR3 spans 14 residues. The CDR3 DNA follows: TGTGCCAGCTTTCGGGGGGACTTCCCCTACGAGCAGTACTTC. Translation: CASFRGDFPYEQYF.

J is TRBJ1-1 and V is TRBV15; D is uncertain. The CDR3 has 16 amino acids. The V end was cut by 3 bases, the J end by 1 base, with 15 bases between. Germline CDR1 is LNHNV and CDR2 is YYDKDF (reference sequence). The CDR3 nucleotides are TGTGCCACCAGCAGCTTATACGACACTACGAACACTGAAGCTTTCTTT. This encodes CATSSLYDTTNTEAFF.

This clonotype occurred many times. The V gene is TRBV2, the J gene TRBJ1-1, with D uncertain. Trimming took off 3 bases at V and 10 bases at J, with 15 bases between the two ends. CDR1 is SNHLY and CDR2 is FYNNEI in the germline V gene. The CDR3 totals 13 residues. CDR3 in amino acids: CASSEDSLKGAFF. The CDR3, as DNA: TGTGCCAGCAGTGAGGACTCACTCAAAGGAGCTTTCTTT.

This rearrangement joins TRBV6-5 to TRBJ2-1; 10 bases match TRBD2. The CDR3 covers 17 residues. V gave up 6 bases and J gave up 5 bases; unmatched junction bases: 13. CDR1 is MNHEY and CDR2 is SVGAGI in the germline V gene. The CDR3 loop is CASSAPASGSRNNEQFF. The CDR3 nucleotides read TGTGCCAGCAGCGCTCCCGCTAGCGGGAGTCGGAACAATGAGCAGTTCTTC.

The chain combines TRBV27 with TRBJ2-3; TRBD2 aligns across 14 bases. V dropped 7 bases and J dropped 1; count of bases not matched to a gene: 4. CDR1 is MNHEY, CDR2 SMNVEV, per germline (reference sequence). The CDR3 has 16 residues. Here the CDR3 reads CASKGLAGAGTDTQYF. Here the CDR3 DNA reads TGTGCCAGCAAGGGACTAGCGGGAGCAGGCACAGATACGCAGTATTTT.

This sequence joins TRBV6-5 and TRBJ1-2; 7 bases align to TRBD1. Germline lookup yields CDR1 MNHEY and CDR2 SVGAGI. J lost 2 bases, V lost 7 bases, and 13 bases had no gene match. This CDR3 is 16 amino acids long. For the CDR3, the DNA is TGTGCCAGCACTTCCTTACAGGGGACAAGGAACTATGGCTACACCTTC. Protein: CASTSLQGTRNYGYTF.

This clonotype was recorded a few times. This chain connects TRBV7-2 to TRBJ1-2; weak D call: TRBD1 (5 bases). This CDR3 spans 14 amino acids. Germline loops: CDR1 SGHTA, CDR2 FQGNSA. V shed 7 bases and J shed 3 bases, with 15 bases lying between them. DNA for the CDR3: TGTGCCAGCACCGCGAACCTAGGGGACTATGGCTACACCTTC. Translating gives CASTANLGDYGYTF.

The chain uses TRBV7-2 and TRBJ2-3; 8 nucleotides agree with TRBD1. The CDR3 spans 20 residues. Germline V CDR1 and CDR2: SGHTA, FQGNSA. V trimming: 2 bases; J trimming: 6 bases; junction bases outside the gene matches: 22. CDR3 DNA sequence: TGTGCCAGCAGCTTAAGGGGCAGGGGGCCGGGAGATCAGCCCCATGATACGCAGTATTTT. It translates to CASSLRGRGPGDQPHDTQYF. The full variable domain, in which reference TRBV7-2 and TRBJ2-3 provide the parts outside the CDR3, is GAGVSQSPSNKVTEKGKDVELRCDPISGHTALYWYRQSLGQGLEFLIYFQGNSAPDKSGLPSDRFSAERTGGSVSTLTIQRTQQEDSAVYLCASSLRGRGPGDQPHDTQYFGPGTRLTVL.

This clonotype was detected ten times or more. CDR3 bases: TGTGCCTGGGGTCGTGTGGACTACGAGCAGTACTTC. Protein: CAWGRVDYEQYF. J is TRBJ2-7 and V is TRBV30; D unclear. Germline CDR1 reads GTSNPN; CDR2 reads SVGIG (reference sequence). The CDR3 runs to 12 residues. Trimming cost V 5 bases and J 3 bases, with 11 bases left between them.

The chain couples TRBV28 to TRBJ1-2; 8 nucleotides match TRBD1. V gave up 10 bases and J gave up 6 bases; unmatched junction bases: 10. Germline V gene lookup returns CDR1 MDHEN and CDR2 SYDVKM. The CDR3 totals 13 residues. CDR3 amino acids: CATSREQGDGYTF. The CDR3 DNA reads TGTGCCACCAGCAGAGAACAGGGGGATGGCTACACCTTC.

The chain uses TRBV7-3 and TRBJ1-1; D gene unclear. Germline-derived CDR1 and CDR2 are SGHTA and FQGTGA. Trimming removed 2 bases from V and 3 bases from J, with 10 bases in between. CDR3 length equals 14 residues. The DNA for the CDR3 is TGTGCCAGCAGCTTAGGTTGGAGGTACACTGAAGCTTTCTTT. Its protein is CASSLGWRYTEAFF.

V usage is TRBV6-6 and J usage is TRBJ2-6; 7 bases fit TRBD1. This CDR3 has 16 amino acids. With V trimmed by 2 bases and J by 2 bases, 3 bases remained unmatched. Germline values: CDR1 MNHNY, CDR2 SVGAGI (reference sequence). CDR3 protein: CASSYAQGTGANVLTF. The CDR3 DNA sequence: TGTGCCAGCAGTTACGCACAGGGGACTGGGGCCAACGTCCTGACTTTC.

This clonotype appeared a few times. The chain recombines TRBV7-6 with TRBJ2-5; 9 positions match TRBD1. This CDR3 has 14 residues. Germline assignment: CDR1 SGHVS and CDR2 FNYEAQ. After removal of 5 bases from V and 5 bases from J, the junction contained 6 bases not matched to a gene. CDR3 in DNA: TGTGCCAGCAGCGCGGACAGGGGACTGGAGACCCAGTACTTC. It translates to CASSADRGLETQYF.

The rearrangement uses TRBV7-8 and TRBJ2-7; 7 bases align to TRBD2. The V gene's germline CDR1 is SGHVS and CDR2 FQNEAQ. J was trimmed by 4 bases and V by 1 base; bases with no gene match: 7. This CDR3 is 15 amino acids long. The CDR3 here is CASSLVGGTFYEQYF. The CDR3 DNA reads TGTGCCAGCAGCTTAGTGGGGGGGACCTTTTACGAGCAGTACTTC.

This clonotype was observed a few times. V gene TRBV12-3 or TRBV12-4 combines with J gene TRBJ2-7; tentative D call: TRBD1 (5 bases). V lost 2 bases to trimming and J lost 3 bases, with 11 bases between them. This CDR3 spans 14 amino acids. The CDR3 loop reads CASSLQGIGYEQYF. The CDR3 nucleotides are TGTGCCAGCAGTTTACAGGGCATTGGCTACGAGCAGTACTTC.

This clonotype was found many times. V is TRBV15 and J is TRBJ2-7; 7 bases align to TRBD1. The germline gives CDR1 LNHNV, CDR2 YYDKDF (reference sequence). The CDR3 has 13 amino acids. Trimming cost V 2 bases and J 2 bases; bases outside gene matches: 0. This CDR3 reads CATSRQGAYEQYF. In DNA, the CDR3 is TGTGCCACCAGCAGACAGGGGGCCTACGAGCAGTACTTC.

Many counts were recorded for this clonotype. The rearrangement joins TRBV29-1 to TRBJ2-7, with D uncertain. Germline V gene lookup returns CDR1 SQVTM and CDR2 ANQGSEA. V dropped 5 bases and J dropped 5 bases, with 7 bases sitting between them. The CDR3 spans 10 residues. CDR3 nucleotides: TGCAGCGTTTATGGGGACGAGCAGTACTTC. Translated: CSVYGDEQYF.

J is TRBJ2-7 and V is TRBV2; 7 positions agree with TRBD2. The CDR3 has 15 residues. V lost 3 bases and J lost 0; bases outside the gene matches: 5. Germline values: CDR1 SNHLY, CDR2 FYNNEI. This chain's CDR3 is CASSDSLAVSYEQYF. The CDR3 region has the DNA TGTGCCAGCAGTGATAGCCTAGCGGTCTCCTACGAGCAGTACTTC.